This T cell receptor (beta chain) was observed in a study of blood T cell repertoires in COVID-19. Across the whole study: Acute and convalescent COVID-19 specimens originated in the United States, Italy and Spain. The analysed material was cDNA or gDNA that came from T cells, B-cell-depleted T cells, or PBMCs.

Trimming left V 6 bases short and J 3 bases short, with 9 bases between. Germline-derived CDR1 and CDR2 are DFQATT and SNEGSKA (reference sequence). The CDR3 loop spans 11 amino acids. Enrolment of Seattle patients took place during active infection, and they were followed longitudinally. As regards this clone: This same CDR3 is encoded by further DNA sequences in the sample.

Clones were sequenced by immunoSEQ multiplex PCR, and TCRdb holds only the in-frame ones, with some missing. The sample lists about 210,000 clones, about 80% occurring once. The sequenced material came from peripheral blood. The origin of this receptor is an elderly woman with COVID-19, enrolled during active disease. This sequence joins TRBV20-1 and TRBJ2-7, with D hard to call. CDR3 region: CSAKRGYEQYF. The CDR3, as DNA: TGCAGTGCGAAGAGAGGCTACGAGCAGTACTTC.